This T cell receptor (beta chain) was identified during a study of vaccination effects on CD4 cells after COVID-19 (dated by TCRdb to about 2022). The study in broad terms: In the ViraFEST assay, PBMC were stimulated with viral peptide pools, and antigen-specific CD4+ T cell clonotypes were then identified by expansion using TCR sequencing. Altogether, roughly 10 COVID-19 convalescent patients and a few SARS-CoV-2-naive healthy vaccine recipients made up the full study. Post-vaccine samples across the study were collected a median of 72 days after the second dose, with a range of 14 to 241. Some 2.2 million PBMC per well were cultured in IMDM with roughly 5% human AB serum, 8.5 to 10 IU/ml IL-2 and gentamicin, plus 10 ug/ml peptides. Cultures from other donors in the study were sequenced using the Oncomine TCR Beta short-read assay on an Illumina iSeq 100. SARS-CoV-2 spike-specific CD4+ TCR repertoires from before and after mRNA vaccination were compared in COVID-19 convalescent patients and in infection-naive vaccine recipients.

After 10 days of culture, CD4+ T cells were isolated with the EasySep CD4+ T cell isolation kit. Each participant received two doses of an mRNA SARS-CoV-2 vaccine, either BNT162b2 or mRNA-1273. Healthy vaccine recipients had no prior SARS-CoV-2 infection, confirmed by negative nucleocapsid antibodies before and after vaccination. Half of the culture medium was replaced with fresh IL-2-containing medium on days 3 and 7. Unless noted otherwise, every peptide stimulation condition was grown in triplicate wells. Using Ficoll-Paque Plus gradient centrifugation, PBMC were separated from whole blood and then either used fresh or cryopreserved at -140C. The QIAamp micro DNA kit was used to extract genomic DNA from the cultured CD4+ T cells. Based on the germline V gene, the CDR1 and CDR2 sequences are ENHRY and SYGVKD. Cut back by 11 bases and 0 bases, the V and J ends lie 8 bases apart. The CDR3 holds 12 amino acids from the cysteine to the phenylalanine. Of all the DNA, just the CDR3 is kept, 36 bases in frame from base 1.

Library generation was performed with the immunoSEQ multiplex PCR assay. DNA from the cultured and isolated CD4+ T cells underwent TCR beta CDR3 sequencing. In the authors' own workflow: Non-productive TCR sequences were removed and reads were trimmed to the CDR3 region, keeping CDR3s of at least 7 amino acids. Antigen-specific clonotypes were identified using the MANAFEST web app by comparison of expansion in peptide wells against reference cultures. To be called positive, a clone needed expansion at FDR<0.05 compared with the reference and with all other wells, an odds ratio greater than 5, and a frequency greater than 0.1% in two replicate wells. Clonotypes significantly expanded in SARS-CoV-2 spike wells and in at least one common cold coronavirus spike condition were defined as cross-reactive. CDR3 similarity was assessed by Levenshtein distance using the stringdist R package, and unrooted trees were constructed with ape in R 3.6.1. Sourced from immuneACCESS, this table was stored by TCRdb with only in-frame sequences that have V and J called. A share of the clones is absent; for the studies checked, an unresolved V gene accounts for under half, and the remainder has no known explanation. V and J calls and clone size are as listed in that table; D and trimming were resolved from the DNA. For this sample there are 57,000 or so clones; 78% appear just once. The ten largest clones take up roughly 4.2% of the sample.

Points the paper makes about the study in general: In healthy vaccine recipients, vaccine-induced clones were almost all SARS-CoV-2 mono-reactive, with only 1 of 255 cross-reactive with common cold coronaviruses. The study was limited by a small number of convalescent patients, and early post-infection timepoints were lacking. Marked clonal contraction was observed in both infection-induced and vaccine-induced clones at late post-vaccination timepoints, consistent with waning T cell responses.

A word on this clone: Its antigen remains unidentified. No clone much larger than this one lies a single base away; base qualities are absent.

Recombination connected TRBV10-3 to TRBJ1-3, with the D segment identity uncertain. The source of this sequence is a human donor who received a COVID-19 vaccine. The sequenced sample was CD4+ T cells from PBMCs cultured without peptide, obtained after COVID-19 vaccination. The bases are TGTGCCTCCCAGAGCTCTGGAAACACCATATATTTT. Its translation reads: CASQSSGNTIYF.